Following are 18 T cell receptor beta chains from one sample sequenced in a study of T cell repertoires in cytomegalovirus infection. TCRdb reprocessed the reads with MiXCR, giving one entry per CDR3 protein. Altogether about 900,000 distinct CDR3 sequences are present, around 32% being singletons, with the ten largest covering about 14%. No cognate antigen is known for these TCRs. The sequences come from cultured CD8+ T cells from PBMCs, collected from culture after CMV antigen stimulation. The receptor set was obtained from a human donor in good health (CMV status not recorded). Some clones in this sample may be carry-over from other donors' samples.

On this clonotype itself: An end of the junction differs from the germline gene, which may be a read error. The CDR3 bases are TGTGCCAGCAGTTTTTTCCCGTCCAGGCTACAAGAGATCCAGTACTTC. As protein: CASSFFPSRLQEIQYF. This sequence joins TRBV12-3 or TRBV12-4 and TRBJ2-5; D call uncertain. The CDR3 loop spans 16 amino acids.

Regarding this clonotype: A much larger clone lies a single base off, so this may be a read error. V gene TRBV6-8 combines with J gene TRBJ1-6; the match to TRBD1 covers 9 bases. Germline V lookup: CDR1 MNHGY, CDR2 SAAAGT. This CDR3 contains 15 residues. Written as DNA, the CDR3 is TGTGCCAGCAGTTACTTCGGGACAGGGAATTCATCCCTCCACTTT. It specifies CASSYFGTGNSSLHF.

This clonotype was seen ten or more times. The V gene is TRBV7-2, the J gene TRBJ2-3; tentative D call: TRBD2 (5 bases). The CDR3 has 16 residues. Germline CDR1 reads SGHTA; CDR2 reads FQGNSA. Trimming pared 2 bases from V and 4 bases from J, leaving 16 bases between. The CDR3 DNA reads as TGTGCCAGCAGCTTATCCGAGGGATGGAGCTCAGATACGCAGTATTTT. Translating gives CASSLSEGWSSDTQYF.

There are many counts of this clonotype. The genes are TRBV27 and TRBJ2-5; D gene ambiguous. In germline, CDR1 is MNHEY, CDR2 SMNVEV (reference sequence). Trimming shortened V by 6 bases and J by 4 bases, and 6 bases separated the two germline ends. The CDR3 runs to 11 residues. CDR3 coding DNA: TGTGCCAGCAGCTGGGGAGAGACCCAGTACTTC. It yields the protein CASSWGETQYF.

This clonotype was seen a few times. The CDR3 region is CASSVGTGMNQPQHF. The CDR3 DNA reads TGTGCCAGCAGCGTAGGGACAGGGATGAATCAGCCCCAGCATTTT. V gene TRBV9 combines with J gene TRBJ1-5; the match to TRBD1 covers 8 bases. Germline CDR1 is SGDLS and CDR2 is YYNGEE. Germline trimming cut 0 bases from V and 4 bases from J; bases unmatched to any gene: 3. This CDR3 is built from 15 residues.

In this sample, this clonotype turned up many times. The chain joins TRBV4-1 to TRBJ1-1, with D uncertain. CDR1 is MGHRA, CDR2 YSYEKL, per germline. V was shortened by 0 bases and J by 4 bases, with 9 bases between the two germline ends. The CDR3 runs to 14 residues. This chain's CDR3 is CASSQDLAGTEAFF. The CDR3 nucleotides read TGCGCCAGCAGCCAAGATCTTGCAGGCACTGAAGCTTTCTTT.

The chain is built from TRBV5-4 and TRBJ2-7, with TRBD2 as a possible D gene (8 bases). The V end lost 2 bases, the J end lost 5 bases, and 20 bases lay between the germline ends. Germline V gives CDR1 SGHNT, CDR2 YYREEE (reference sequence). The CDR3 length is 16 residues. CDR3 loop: CASSLLRDSGRDEQYF. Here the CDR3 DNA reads TGTGCCAGCAGCTTACTTCGGGACAGCGGGAGAGACGAGCAGTACTTC.

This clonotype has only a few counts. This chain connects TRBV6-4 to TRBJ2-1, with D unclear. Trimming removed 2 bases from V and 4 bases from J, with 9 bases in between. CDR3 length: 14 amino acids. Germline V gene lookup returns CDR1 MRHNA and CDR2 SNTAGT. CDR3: CASSDPDGYNEQFF. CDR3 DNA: TGTGCCAGCAGTGACCCTGACGGTTACAATGAGCAGTTCTTC.

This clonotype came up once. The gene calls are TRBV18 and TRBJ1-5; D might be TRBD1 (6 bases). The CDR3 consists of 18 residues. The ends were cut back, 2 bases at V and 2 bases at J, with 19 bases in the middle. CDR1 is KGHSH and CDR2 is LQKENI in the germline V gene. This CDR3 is CASSPNRAPYLGNQPQHF. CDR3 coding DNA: TGTGCCAGCTCACCAAACAGGGCGCCTTATCTTGGCAATCAGCCCCAGCATTTT.

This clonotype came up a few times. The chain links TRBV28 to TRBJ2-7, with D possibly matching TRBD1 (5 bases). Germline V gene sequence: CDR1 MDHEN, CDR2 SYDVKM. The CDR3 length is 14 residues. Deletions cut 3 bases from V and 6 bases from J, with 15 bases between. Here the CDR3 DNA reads TGTGCCAGCAGTTTTTCGGACATACTTGGCGAGCAGTACGTC. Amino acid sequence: CASSFSDILGEQYV.

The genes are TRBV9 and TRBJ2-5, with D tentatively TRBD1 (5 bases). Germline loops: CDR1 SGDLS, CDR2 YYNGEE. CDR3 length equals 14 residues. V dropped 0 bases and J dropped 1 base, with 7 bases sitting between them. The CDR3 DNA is TGTGCCAGCAGCGTAGGTGACAGCCAAGAGACCCAGTACTTC. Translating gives CASSVGDSQETQYF.

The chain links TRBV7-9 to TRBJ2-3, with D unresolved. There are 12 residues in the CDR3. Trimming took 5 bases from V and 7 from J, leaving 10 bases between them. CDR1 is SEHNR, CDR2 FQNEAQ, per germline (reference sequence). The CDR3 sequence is CASSPTDHTQYF. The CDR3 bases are TGTGCCAGCAGCCCGACGGACCATACGCAGTATTTT.

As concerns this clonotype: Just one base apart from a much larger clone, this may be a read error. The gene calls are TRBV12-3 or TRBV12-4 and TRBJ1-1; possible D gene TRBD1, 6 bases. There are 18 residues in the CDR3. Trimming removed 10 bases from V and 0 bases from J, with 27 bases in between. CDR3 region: CATDMLFSGGQMNTEAFF. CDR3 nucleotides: TGTGCCACCGATATGCTATTCTCCGGGGGGCAAATGAACACTGAAGCTTTCTTT.

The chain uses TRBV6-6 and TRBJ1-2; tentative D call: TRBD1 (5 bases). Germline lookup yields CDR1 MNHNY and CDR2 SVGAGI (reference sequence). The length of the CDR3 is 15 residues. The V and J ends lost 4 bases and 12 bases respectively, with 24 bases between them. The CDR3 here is CASSWIRAVTGLDTF. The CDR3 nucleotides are TGTGCCAGCAGTTGGATCAGGGCCGTTACAGGATTGGACACCTTC.

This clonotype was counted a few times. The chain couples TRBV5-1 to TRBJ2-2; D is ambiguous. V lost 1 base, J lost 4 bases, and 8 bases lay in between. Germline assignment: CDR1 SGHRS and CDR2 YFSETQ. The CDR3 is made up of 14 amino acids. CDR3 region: CASSLRWSTGELFF. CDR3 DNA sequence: TGCGCCAGCAGCTTGCGGTGGTCCACCGGGGAGCTGTTTTTT. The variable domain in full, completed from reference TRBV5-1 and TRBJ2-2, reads KAGVTQTPRYLIKTRGQQVTLSCSPISGHRSVSWYQQTPGQGLQFLFEYFSETQRNKGNFPGRFSGRQFSNSRSEMNVSTLELGDSALYLCASSLRWSTGELFFGEGSRLTVL.

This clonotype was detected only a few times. CDR3 DNA: TGTGCCAGCAGCGGCGACTACAGGGGGCCCTACAATGAGCAGTTCTTC. This gives the protein CASSGDYRGPYNEQFF. J is TRBJ2-1 and V is TRBV5-6; 9 bases map to TRBD1. Germline-derived CDR1 and CDR2 are SGHDT and YYEEEE. The CDR3 has 16 amino acids. V trimming: 4 bases; J trimming: 2 bases; junction bases outside the gene matches: 7.

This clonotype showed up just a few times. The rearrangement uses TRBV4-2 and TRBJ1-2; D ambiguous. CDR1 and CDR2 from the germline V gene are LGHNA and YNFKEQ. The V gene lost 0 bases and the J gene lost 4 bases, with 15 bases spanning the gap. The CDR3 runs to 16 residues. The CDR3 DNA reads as TGTGCCAGCAGCCAAGAGGTCATGGCGCGCGGCTATGGCTACACCTTC. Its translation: CASSQEVMARGYGYTF.

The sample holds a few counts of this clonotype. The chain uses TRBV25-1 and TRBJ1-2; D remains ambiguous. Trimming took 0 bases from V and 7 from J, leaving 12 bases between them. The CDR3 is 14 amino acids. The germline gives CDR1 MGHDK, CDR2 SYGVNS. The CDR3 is CASSEYFAGGGYTF. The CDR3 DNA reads TGTGCCAGCAGTGAATATTTCGCAGGCGGTGGCTACACCTTC.